Listed below are T cell receptor beta chains from one sample, sequenced in a study of vaccination effects on CD4 cells after COVID-19. Their antigens are not known. Assay used: immunoSEQ multiplex PCR; TCRdb lists only in-frame clones, some missing. The profile shows 65,000 to 75,000 clones, around 69% of them singletons. The source material was CD4+ T cells from PBMCs cultured with HCoV-229E spike peptides, sampled after COVID-19 vaccination. These receptors originate from a human donor who received a COVID-19 vaccine. Each CDR3 is given with its conserved first and last residue. D genes are given only for firm matches. Rows give clone size only sometimes, using once, few, many, or a class for an expanded clone.

clone size: once
V gene: TRBV7-8
J gene: TRBJ2-5
D gene: TRBD2
CDR3 protein: CASSLVRGGKTQYF
CDR3 DNA: TGTGCCAGCAGCTTAGTACGGGGAGGGAAGACCCAGTACTTC

clone size: NA
V gene: TRBV5-1
J gene: TRBJ2-4
D gene: TRBD1
CDR3 protein: CASSFHVQGLGLAKNIQYF
CDR3 DNA: TGCGCCAGCAGCTTTCACGTACAGGGGCTGGGCCTAGCCAAAAACATTCAGTACTTC

clone size: NA
V gene: TRBV14
J gene: TRBJ2-3
D gene: NA
CDR3 protein: CASSQLRRGLNSDTQYF
CDR3 DNA: TGTGCCAGCAGCCAACTCCGCCGGGGTCTAAATTCAGATACGCAGTATTTT

clone size: NA
V gene: TRBV29-1
J gene: TRBJ1-6
D gene: TRBD1
CDR3 protein: CSAAGGSGALHF
CDR3 DNA: TGCAGCGCTGCAGGGGGCTCGGGGGCCCTCCACTTT

clone size: NA
V gene: TRBV3-1/TRBV3-2
J gene: TRBJ2-1
D gene: NA
CDR3 protein: CASSQDRAGISFF
CDR3 DNA: TGTGCCAGCAGCCAAGATCGGGCGGGGATCTCTTTCTTC

clone size: once
V gene: TRBV6-5
J gene: TRBJ1-6
D gene: NA
CDR3 protein: CASSMDRSYNSPLHF
CDR3 DNA: TGTGCCAGCAGCATGGACAGAAGCTATAATTCACCCCTCCACTTT

clone size: NA
V gene: TRBV12-3/TRBV12-4
J gene: TRBJ1-2
D gene: TRBD1
CDR3 protein: CASSFDRGYGYTF
CDR3 DNA: TGTGCCAGCAGTTTTGACAGGGGCTATGGCTACACCTTC

clone size: NA
V gene: TRBV2
J gene: TRBJ2-5
D gene: NA
CDR3 protein: CASREIPETQYF
CDR3 DNA: TGTGCCAGCAGGGAAATACCCGAGACCCAGTACTTC

clone size: NA
V gene: TRBV6-1
J gene: TRBJ1-6
D gene: NA
CDR3 protein: CASSELTQGSSPLHF
CDR3 DNA: TGTGCCAGCAGTGAGTTAACGCAGGGATCCTCACCCCTCCACTTT

clone size: NA
V gene: TRBV5-5
J gene: TRBJ2-5
D gene: NA
CDR3 protein: CASTSARQGGGFAQETQYF
CDR3 DNA: TGTGCCAGCACATCAGCTCGTCAGGGAGGGGGTTTCGCCCAAGAGACCCAGTACTTC

clone size: NA
V gene: TRBV7-2
J gene: TRBJ1-5
D gene: NA
CDR3 protein: CASSLAAGGNQPQHF
CDR3 DNA: TGTGCCAGCAGCTTAGCGGCGGGGGGCAATCAGCCCCAGCATTTT

clone size: NA
V gene: TRBV5-1
J gene: TRBJ1-5
D gene: NA
CDR3 protein: CASRGANSNQPQHF
CDR3 DNA: TGCGCCAGCAGGGGGGCAAATAGCAATCAGCCCCAGCATTTT

clone size: few
V gene: TRBV6-5
J gene: TRBJ2-2
D gene: NA
CDR3 protein: CASKTGSNTGELFF
CDR3 DNA: TGTGCCAGCAAAACCGGATCGAACACCGGGGAGCTGTTTTTT

clone size: NA
V gene: TRBV7-2
J gene: TRBJ1-6
D gene: NA
CDR3 protein: CASSVKGMGSPLHF
CDR3 DNA: TGTGCCAGCAGCGTGAAGGGGATGGGTTCACCCCTCCACTTT

clone size: NA
V gene: TRBV25-1
J gene: TRBJ2-5
D gene: TRBD1
CDR3 protein: CASSVRDSRETQYF
CDR3 DNA: TGTGCCAGCAGTGTCCGGGACAGCAGAGAGACCCAGTACTTC

clone size: NA
V gene: TRBV6-1
J gene: TRBJ2-5
D gene: NA
CDR3 protein: CASSETRDSFETQYF
CDR3 DNA: TGTGCCAGCAGTGAGACCCGGGACTCTTTTGAGACCCAGTACTTC

clone size: NA
V gene: TRBV15
J gene: TRBJ1-5
D gene: TRBD1
CDR3 protein: CATSRGQGISNQPQHF
CDR3 DNA: TGTGCCACCAGCAGAGGACAGGGGATTAGCAATCAGCCCCAGCATTTT

clone size: NA
V gene: TRBV24-1
J gene: TRBJ1-4
D gene: NA
CDR3 protein: CATSDSGAGTNEKLFF
CDR3 DNA: TGTGCCACCAGTGACTCCGGCGCGGGGACTAATGAAAAACTGTTTTTT

clone size: NA
V gene: TRBV3-1/TRBV3-2
J gene: TRBJ1-3
D gene: NA
CDR3 protein: CASSRHQDSGNTIYF
CDR3 DNA: TGTGCCAGCAGCCGCCATCAGGACTCTGGAAACACCATATATTTT

clone size: NA
V gene: TRBV5-4
J gene: TRBJ1-1
D gene: TRBD1
CDR3 protein: CASRVTGGRTEAFF
CDR3 DNA: TGTGCCAGCAGGGTGACAGGGGGGAGGACTGAAGCTTTCTTT

clone size: few
V gene: TRBV27
J gene: TRBJ1-1
D gene: TRBD1
CDR3 protein: CASRGTGRGTEAFF
CDR3 DNA: TGTGCCAGCAGGGGGACAGGAAGAGGCACTGAAGCTTTCTTT

clone size: once
V gene: TRBV6-5
J gene: TRBJ2-6
D gene: NA
CDR3 protein: CASSPQGAGANVLTF
CDR3 DNA: TGTGCCAGCAGCCCCCAGGGCGCTGGGGCCAACGTCCTGACTTTC

clone size: once
V gene: TRBV12-5
J gene: TRBJ1-1
D gene: NA
CDR3 protein: CASGLADGTEAFF
CDR3 DNA: TGTGCTAGTGGTTTGGCCGACGGTACTGAAGCTTTCTTT

clone size: NA
V gene: TRBV6-1
J gene: TRBJ1-5
D gene: TRBD1
CDR3 protein: CASSGGQVAIYSNQPQHF
CDR3 DNA: TGTGCCAGCAGTGGCGGACAGGTGGCCATCTATAGCAATCAGCCCCAGCATTTT

clone size: NA
V gene: TRBV14
J gene: TRBJ1-5
D gene: TRBD1
CDR3 protein: CASSQDSDRGEGYSNQPQHF
CDR3 DNA: TGTGCCAGCAGCCAAGATTCGGACAGGGGTGAGGGTTATAGCAATCAGCCCCAGCATTTT

clone size: few
V gene: TRBV5-1
J gene: TRBJ2-2
D gene: NA
CDR3 protein: CASSFAGTVITGELFF
CDR3 DNA: TGCGCCAGCAGCTTCGCCGGGACGGTTATCACCGGGGAGCTGTTTTTT

clone size: once
V gene: TRBV4-1
J gene: TRBJ2-3
D gene: TRBD2
CDR3 protein: CASSQEASGGAQDTQYF
CDR3 DNA: TGCGCCAGCAGCCAGGAGGCTAGCGGGGGGGCCCAAGATACGCAGTATTTT

clone size: NA
V gene: TRBV3-1/TRBV3-2
J gene: TRBJ1-2
D gene: NA
CDR3 protein: CASSQDQQGGIYGYTF
CDR3 DNA: TGTGCCAGCAGCCAAGATCAGCAGGGAGGGATCTATGGCTACACCTTC

clone size: NA
V gene: TRBV18
J gene: TRBJ1-1
D gene: TRBD1
CDR3 protein: CASSSDRVNTEAFF
CDR3 DNA: TGTGCCAGCTCATCTGACAGGGTGAACACTGAAGCTTTCTTT

clone size: NA
V gene: TRBV5-1
J gene: TRBJ1-2
D gene: NA
CDR3 protein: CASSILGGEFYGYTF
CDR3 DNA: TGCGCCAGCAGCATATTGGGAGGGGAGTTCTATGGCTACACCTTC

clone size: NA
V gene: TRBV4-2
J gene: TRBJ2-5
D gene: NA
CDR3 protein: CASSQDPLGGETQYF
CDR3 DNA: TGTGCCAGCAGCCAAGATCCCCTAGGCGGGGAGACCCAGTACTTC

clone size: few
V gene: TRBV7-8
J gene: TRBJ2-1
D gene: NA
CDR3 protein: CASSSPDTSYNEQFF
CDR3 DNA: TGTGCCAGCAGCTCCCCTGATACATCGTACAATGAGCAGTTCTTC

clone size: NA
V gene: TRBV29-1
J gene: TRBJ1-1
D gene: TRBD1
CDR3 protein: CSVEGGGGGTEAFF
CDR3 DNA: TGCAGCGTTGAAGGTGGAGGGGGCGGAACTGAAGCTTTCTTT

clone size: once
V gene: TRBV4-1
J gene: TRBJ1-5
D gene: NA
CDR3 protein: CASPRGRANQPQHF
CDR3 DNA: TGCGCCAGCCCTCGGGGCAGGGCAAATCAGCCCCAGCATTTT

clone size: NA
V gene: TRBV3-1/TRBV3-2
J gene: TRBJ2-4
D gene: TRBD1
CDR3 protein: CASSPTGIAKNIQYF
CDR3 DNA: TGTGCCAGCAGCCCGACAGGGATCGCCAAAAACATTCAGTACTTC

clone size: NA
V gene: TRBV30
J gene: TRBJ1-1
D gene: NA
CDR3 protein: CALDNSGHTLMNTEAFF
CDR3 DNA: TGTGCCCTAGACAATTCGGGACACACACTCATGAACACTGAAGCTTTCTTT

clone size: NA
V gene: TRBV24-1
J gene: TRBJ1-2
D gene: TRBD1
CDR3 protein: CATSDPGTGERGGYTF
CDR3 DNA: TGTGCCACCAGTGATCCCGGGACAGGGGAAAGGGGTGGCTACACCTTC

clone size: NA
V gene: TRBV28
J gene: TRBJ1-1
D gene: NA
CDR3 protein: CASSLERGGLNTEAFF
CDR3 DNA: TGTGCCAGCAGTTTAGAGAGGGGGGGGCTGAACACTGAAGCTTTCTTT

clone size: NA
V gene: TRBV27
J gene: TRBJ1-2
D gene: NA
CDR3 protein: CASSERLHHPYGYTF
CDR3 DNA: TGTGCCAGCAGCGAAAGATTACACCACCCCTATGGCTACACCTTC

clone size: NA
V gene: TRBV28
J gene: TRBJ1-2
D gene: NA
CDR3 protein: CASRANYGYTF
CDR3 DNA: TGTGCCAGCAGAGCTAACTATGGCTACACCTTC

clone size: few
V gene: TRBV5-6
J gene: TRBJ1-6
D gene: TRBD1
CDR3 protein: CASSLSDRENSPLHF
CDR3 DNA: TGTGCCAGCAGCTTGTCCGACAGGGAGAATTCACCCCTCCACTTT

clone size: NA
V gene: TRBV10-3
J gene: TRBJ2-6
D gene: NA
CDR3 protein: CAISHTSGPGANVLTF
CDR3 DNA: TGTGCCATCAGCCATACATCGGGCCCTGGGGCCAACGTCCTGACTTTC

clone size: NA
V gene: TRBV12-3/TRBV12-4
J gene: TRBJ2-1
D gene: TRBD1
CDR3 protein: CASSSGTGNEQFF
CDR3 DNA: TGTGCCAGCAGTTCCGGGACAGGGAATGAGCAGTTCTTC

clone size: NA
V gene: TRBV7-3
J gene: TRBJ2-1
D gene: TRBD2
CDR3 protein: CASSFGTSGGYNEQFF
CDR3 DNA: TGTGCCAGCAGCTTCGGGACTAGCGGGGGATACAATGAGCAGTTCTTC

clone size: NA
V gene: TRBV7-3
J gene: TRBJ1-1
D gene: NA
CDR3 protein: CASRAQGAMNTEAFF
CDR3 DNA: TGTGCCAGCAGGGCCCAGGGCGCTATGAACACTGAAGCTTTCTTT